This T cell receptor (beta chain) was captured in a study of response to subunit inactivated influenza vaccine. TCRdb passed the RT-PCR reads through MiXCR, listing each CDR3 protein once. Of about 190,000 distinct CDR3 sequences in the sample, around 15% were seen once. This clonotype was picked up many times. Germline assignment: CDR1 SGHRS and CDR2 YFSETQ. This CDR3 has 16 amino acids. Losses at the gene ends were 3 bases for V and 4 bases for J; bases not matched to a gene: 7. This chain connects TRBV5-1 to TRBJ2-1, with 10 bases aligning to TRBD2. This sequence originates from a man aged 50 to 59 who received an inactivated influenza vaccine. The sequencing here drew on CD8+ T cells sorted from PBMCs, taken roughly 5 days after vaccination. CDR3 region: CASSWGSGGQYNEQFF. CDR3 sequence (DNA): TGCGCCAGCAGCTGGGGTAGCGGGGGGCAATACAATGAGCAGTTCTTC.